This entry is about one T cell receptor (beta chain). This record belongs to a study of cytotoxic CD8 clonotypes in ibrutinib-treated CLL. Produced via immunoSEQ multiplex PCR; TCRdb's table is partial and in-frame only. The table lists 25,000 or so clones, roughly 60% of them singletons. Germline CDR1 is SGDLS and CDR2 is YYNGEE. The CDR3 length is 13 residues. The J segment lost 5 bases and the V segment lost 7 bases, leaving 7 bases of the junction unmatched. Sample: PBMCs, taken before ibrutinib treatment. This TCR was recovered from a human donor with chronic lymphocytic leukemia. This chain joins TRBV9 and TRBJ2-5, with 8 nucleotides matching TRBD1. This chain's CDR3 is CASGDRTRETQYF. The CDR3 region has the DNA TGTGCCAGCGGGGACAGGACACGGGAGACCCAGTACTTC.